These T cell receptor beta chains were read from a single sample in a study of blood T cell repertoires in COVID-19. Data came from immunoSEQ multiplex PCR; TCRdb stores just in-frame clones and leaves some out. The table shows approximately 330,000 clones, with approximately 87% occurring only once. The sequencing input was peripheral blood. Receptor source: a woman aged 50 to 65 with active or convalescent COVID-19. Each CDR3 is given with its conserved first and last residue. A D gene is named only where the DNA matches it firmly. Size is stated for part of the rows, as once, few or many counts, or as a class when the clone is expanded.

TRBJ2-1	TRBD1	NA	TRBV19	CASSNRGVDEQFF	TGTGCCAGTAGTAACAGGGGTGTCGATGAGCAGTTCTTC
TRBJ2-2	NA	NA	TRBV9	CASSDTTGELFF	TGTGCCAGCAGCGATACAACCGGGGAGCTGTTTTTT
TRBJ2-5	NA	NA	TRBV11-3	CASSLGQQTQETQYF	TGTGCCAGCAGCTTAGGACAGCAGACCCAAGAGACCCAGTACTTC
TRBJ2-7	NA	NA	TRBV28	CASSLSFYEQYF	TGTGCCAGCAGTTTATCTTTCTACGAGCAGTACTTC
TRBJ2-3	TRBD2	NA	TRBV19	CASSMGGGVDTQYF	TGTGCCAGTAGTATGGGGGGAGGGGTGGATACGCAGTATTTT
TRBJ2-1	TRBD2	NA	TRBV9	CASSVRFGTSGSSVIDEQFF	TGTGCCAGCAGCGTTAGATTTGGGACTAGCGGGAGCTCGGTGATAGATGAGCAGTTCTTC
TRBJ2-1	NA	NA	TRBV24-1	CATSDSGRESYNEQFF	TGTGCCACCAGTGATTCAGGACGGGAGAGCTACAATGAGCAGTTCTTC
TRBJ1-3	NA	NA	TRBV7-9	CASSLDAGDTIYF	TGTGCCAGCAGCTTAGATGCTGGAGACACCATATATTTT
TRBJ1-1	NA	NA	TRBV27	CASSVRTTLNTEAFF	TGTGCCAGCAGCGTCCGGACTACATTGAACACTGAAGCTTTCTTT
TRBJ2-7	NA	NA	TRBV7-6	CASSSGAYEQYF	TGTGCCAGCAGCTCGGGGGCCTACGAGCAGTACTTC
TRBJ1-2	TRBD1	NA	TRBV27	CASSLDPQGALDYGYTF	TGTGCCAGCAGTTTAGACCCTCAGGGGGCACTAGACTATGGCTACACCTTC
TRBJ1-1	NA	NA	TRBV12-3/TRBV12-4	CASSRRDTEAFF	TGTGCCAGCAGTCGCCGGGACACTGAAGCTTTCTTT
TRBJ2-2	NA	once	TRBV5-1	CASSLGPLNTGELFF	TGCGCCAGCAGCTTGGGGCCCTTGAACACCGGGGAGCTGTTTTTT
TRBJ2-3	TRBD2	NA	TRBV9	CASSAGTSGGSTDTQYF	TGTGCCAGCAGCGCAGGGACTAGCGGGGGGAGCACAGATACGCAGTATTTT
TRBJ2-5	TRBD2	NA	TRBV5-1	CASSLGGLAGIETQYF	TGCGCCAGCAGCTTGGGTGGGCTAGCGGGAATTGAGACCCAGTACTTC
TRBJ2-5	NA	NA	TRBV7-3	CAAWVAEETQYF	TGTGCCGCCTGGGTAGCTGAGGAGACCCAGTACTTC
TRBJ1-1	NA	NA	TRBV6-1	CASSDQTGTPTEAFF	TGTGCCAGCAGTGATCAAACAGGGACCCCCACTGAAGCTTTCTTT
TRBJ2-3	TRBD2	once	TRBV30	CAWSRGVGTDTQYF	TGTGCCTGGAGTCGGGGGGTTGGCACAGATACGCAGTATTTT
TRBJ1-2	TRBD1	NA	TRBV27	CATATGAANYGYTF	TGTGCCACCGCAACAGGGGCCGCTAACTATGGCTACACCTTC
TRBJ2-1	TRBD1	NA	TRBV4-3	CASSPPGDRVYNEQFF	TGCGCCAGCAGCCCACCCGGGGACAGGGTCTACAATGAGCAGTTCTTC
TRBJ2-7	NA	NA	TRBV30	CAWSVAGQMLQYF	TGTGCCTGGAGTGTGGCAGGACAAATGTTGCAGTACTTC
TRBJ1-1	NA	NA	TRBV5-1	CASSFHASTEAFF	TGCGCCAGCAGCTTTCACGCGTCCACTGAAGCTTTCTTT
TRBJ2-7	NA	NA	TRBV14	CASSQERPGWANYEQYF	TGTGCCAGCAGCCAAGAGAGACCGGGGTGGGCCAACTACGAGCAGTACTTC
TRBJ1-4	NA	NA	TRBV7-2	CASSLAQSSTRGSKREKLFF	TGTGCCAGCAGCTTAGCACAATCTTCAACCCGAGGGTCTAAAAGGGAAAAACTGTTTTTT
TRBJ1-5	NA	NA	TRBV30	CAWSVGLKAGNQPQHF	TGTGCCTGGAGTGTGGGGCTTAAGGCGGGCAATCAGCCCCAGCATTTT
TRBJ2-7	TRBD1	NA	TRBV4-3	CASSPSLGTGVYEQYF	TGCGCCAGCAGCCCATCACTCGGGACAGGGGTCTACGAGCAGTACTTC